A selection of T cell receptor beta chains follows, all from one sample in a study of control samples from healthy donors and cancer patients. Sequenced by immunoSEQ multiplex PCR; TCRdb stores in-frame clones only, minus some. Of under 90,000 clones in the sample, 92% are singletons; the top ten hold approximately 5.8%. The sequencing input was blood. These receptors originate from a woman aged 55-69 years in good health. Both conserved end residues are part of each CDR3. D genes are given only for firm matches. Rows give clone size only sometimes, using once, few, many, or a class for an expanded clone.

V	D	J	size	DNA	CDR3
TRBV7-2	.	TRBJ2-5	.	TGTGCCAGCAGCTTAGGGGCCAGGCTCCCGGAGACCCAGTACTTC	CASSLGARLPETQYF
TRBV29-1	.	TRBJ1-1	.	TGCAGCGTTGAAGCCCGCGGGCGGAACACTGAAGCTTTCTTT	CSVEARGRNTEAFF
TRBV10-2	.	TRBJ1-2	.	TGCGCCAGCAGTGAAGGTGGTGGCTACACCTTC	CASSEGGGYTF
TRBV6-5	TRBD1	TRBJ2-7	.	TGTGCCAGCAGGGCCGGGACAGCGGTTCGGGAGCAGTACTTC	CASRAGTAVREQYF
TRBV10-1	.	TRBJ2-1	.	TGCGCCAGCAGAAGGAGCCCAAGCTCCTACAATGAGCAGTTCTTC	CASRRSPSSYNEQFF
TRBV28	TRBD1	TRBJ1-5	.	TGTGCCAGCAGTTTCAGGGGGGATCAGCCCCAGCATTTT	CASSFRGDQPQHF
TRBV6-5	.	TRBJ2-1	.	TGTGCCAGCAGTTCCCCCTTTAGCAGCTACAATGAGCAGTTCTTC	CASSSPFSSYNEQFF
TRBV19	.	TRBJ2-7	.	TGTGCCAGTAGTTTAAGGGCGAGCTCCTACGAGCAGTACTTC	CASSLRASSYEQYF
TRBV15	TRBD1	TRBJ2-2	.	TGTGCCACCAGCCCCGGGACAGGGTATAACACCGGGGAGCTGTTTTTT	CATSPGTGYNTGELFF
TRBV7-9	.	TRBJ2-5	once	TGTGCCAGCAGCTTAGCGTTTGATAGTTCTGAGACCCAGTACTTC	CASSLAFDSSETQYF
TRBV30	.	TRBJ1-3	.	TGTGCCTGGAGTTCCCCGGGGGGCTCTGGAAACACCATATATTTT	CAWSSPGGSGNTIYF
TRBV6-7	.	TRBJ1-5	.	TGTGCCAGCAGTTATGGGGGCAATCAGCCCCAGCATTTT	CASSYGGNQPQHF
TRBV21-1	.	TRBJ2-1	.	TGTGCCAGCAGCAAAGCGGGGGACAGGGGGTTCAATGAGCAGTTCTTC	CASSKAGDRGFNEQFF
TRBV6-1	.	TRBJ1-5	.	TGTGCCAGCAGTGAACGGTATAGCAATCAGCCCCAGCATTTT	CASSERYSNQPQHF
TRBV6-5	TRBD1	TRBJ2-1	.	TGTGCCAGCAAGGGACAGGGGAGGAATGAGCAGTTCTTC	CASKGQGRNEQFF
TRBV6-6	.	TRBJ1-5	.	TGTGCCAGCAAACCGCTTTATAGCAATCAGCCCCAGCATTTT	CASKPLYSNQPQHF
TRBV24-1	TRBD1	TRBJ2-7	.	TGTGCCACCAGTGCTACCGGGACAGGGGTCTACGAGCAGTACTTC	CATSATGTGVYEQYF
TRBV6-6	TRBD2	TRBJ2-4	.	TGTGCCAGCAGTTCCCGGGGGGTAGCCAAAAACATTCAGTACTTC	CASSSRGVAKNIQYF
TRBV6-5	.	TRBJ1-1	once	TGTGCCAGCAGCAGGGGACGGATGACTGAAGCTTTCTTT	CASSRGRMTEAFF
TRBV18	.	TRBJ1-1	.	TGTGCCAGCTCACCACCGGAGGTCACTGAAGCTTTCTTT	CASSPPEVTEAFF
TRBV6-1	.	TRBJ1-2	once	TGTGCCAGCAGTGACCGGCCCAGGGTCTATGGCTACACCTTC	CASSDRPRVYGYTF
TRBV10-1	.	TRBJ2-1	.	TGCGCCAGCAGTCCGGGGAATCCGAGCTCCTACAATGAGCAGTTCTTC	CASSPGNPSSYNEQFF
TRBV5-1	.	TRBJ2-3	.	TGCGCCAGCAGCCAACAAGATACGCAGTATTTT	CASSQQDTQYF
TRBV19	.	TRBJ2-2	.	TGTGCCAGTAGTGCCGGACACCACCTGAACACCGGGGAGCTGTTTTTT	CASSAGHHLNTGELFF
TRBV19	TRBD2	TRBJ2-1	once	TGTGCCAGTAGTGCTGGACTAGCGGGAGGGTTTAGTGAGCAGTTCTTC	CASSAGLAGGFSEQFF
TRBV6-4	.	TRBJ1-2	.	TGTGCCAGCAAGGGTAACTATGGCTACACCTTC	CASKGNYGYTF
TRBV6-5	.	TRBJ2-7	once	TGTGCCAGCGGTTTCGCGGGATGGGGCGAGCAGTACTTC	CASGFAGWGEQYF
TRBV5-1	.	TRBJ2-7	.	TGCGCCAGCAGCTTGGCCTGGCAATTGTACGAGCAGTACTTC	CASSLAWQLYEQYF
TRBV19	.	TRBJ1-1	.	TGTGCCAGTAGTATTACTCAGGGTGTGGAGAAAGCTTTCTTT	CASSITQGVEKAFF
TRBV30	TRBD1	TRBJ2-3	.	TGTGCCTGCAGTGGGGGACAGTTCGCAGATACGCAGTATTTT	CACSGGQFADTQYF
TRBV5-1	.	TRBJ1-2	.	TGCGCCAGCAGCTGGTCTCCAGGTCGGGACTATGGCTACACCTTC	CASSWSPGRDYGYTF
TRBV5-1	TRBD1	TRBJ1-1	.	TGCGCCAGCAGACAGGGACAGTCCACTGAAGCTTTCTTT	CASRQGQSTEAFF
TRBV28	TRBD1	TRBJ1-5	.	TGTGCCAGCAGTTTAGACAGGGCTTATAGCAATCAGCCCCAGCATTTT	CASSLDRAYSNQPQHF
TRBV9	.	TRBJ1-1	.	TGTGCCAGCAGCGTAGGGCAGATGAACACTGAAGCTTTCTTT	CASSVGQMNTEAFF
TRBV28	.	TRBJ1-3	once	TGTGCCAGCAGTTTACACACCCAAGGGGGAGTTGGAAACACCATATATTTT	CASSLHTQGGVGNTIYF
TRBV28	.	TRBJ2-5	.	TGTGCCAGCAGTTTGGACAGCCTACAAGAGACCCAGTACTTC	CASSLDSLQETQYF
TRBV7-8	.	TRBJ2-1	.	TGTGCCAGCAGCCAGCTTAACGGGCCAGGGAGTTACAATGAGCAGTTCTTC	CASSQLNGPGSYNEQFF
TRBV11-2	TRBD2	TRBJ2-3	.	TGTGCCAGCAGCTCGGGACTAGCAGCGATTAGCACAGATACGCAGTATTTT	CASSSGLAAISTDTQYF
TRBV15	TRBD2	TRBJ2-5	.	TGTGCCACCAGCAGACCGGGACTAGCGGGAGGAGGGAAAGAGACCCAGTACTTC	CATSRPGLAGGGKETQYF
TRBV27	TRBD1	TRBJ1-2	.	TGTGCCAGCAGTTTGAGGACAGGGGACTATGGCTACACCTTC	CASSLRTGDYGYTF
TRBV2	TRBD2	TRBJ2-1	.	TGTGCCACCCTTCCGCCGGGGGGGTCGAGAAATGAGCAGTTCTTC	CATLPPGGSRNEQFF
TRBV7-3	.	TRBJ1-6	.	TGTGCCAGCAGCTTAACCTTTAGGAGTTCACCCCTCCACTTT	CASSLTFRSSPLHF
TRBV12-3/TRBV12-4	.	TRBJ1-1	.	TGTGCCAGCAGTTTGTTGAACACTGAAGCTTTCTTT	CASSLLNTEAFF
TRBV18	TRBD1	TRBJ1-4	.	TGTGCCAGCTCACCGGACAGGCTGGTTGAAAAACTGTTTTTT	CASSPDRLVEKLFF
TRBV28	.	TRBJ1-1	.	TGTGCCAGCAGCGAGCAGGTGGACACTGAAGCTTTCTTT	CASSEQVDTEAFF
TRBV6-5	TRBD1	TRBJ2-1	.	TGTGCCGTTACAGGGGGCTCCTACAATGAGCAGTTCTTC	CAVTGGSYNEQFF
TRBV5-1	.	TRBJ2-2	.	TGCGCCAGCGCTACGACAGGGAACACCGGGGAGCTGTTTTTT	CASATTGNTGELFF
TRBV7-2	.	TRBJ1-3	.	TGTGCCAGCACTTACGACGGATCTGGAAACACCATATATTTT	CASTYDGSGNTIYF
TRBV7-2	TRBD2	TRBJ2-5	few	TGTGCCAGCAGCCCGACTGGCGGGAGGGCCCCCGAGACCCAGTACTTC	CASSPTGGRAPETQYF
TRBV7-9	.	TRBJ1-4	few	TGTGCCAGCAGCTTAGGGCATCTTAATGAAAAACTGTTTTTT	CASSLGHLNEKLFF
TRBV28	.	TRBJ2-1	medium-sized	TGTGCCAGCAGTTTAAATCTCGGGGTTGGCGATGAGCAGTTCTTC	CASSLNLGVGDEQFF
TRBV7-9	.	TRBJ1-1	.	TGTGCCAGCAGCCCCAGGGGAGACACTGAAGCTTTCTTT	CASSPRGDTEAFF
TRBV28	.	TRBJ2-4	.	TGTGCCAGCAGTTCCCATGGGGCAAACATTCAGTACTTC	CASSSHGANIQYF
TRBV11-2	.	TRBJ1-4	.	TGTGCCAGCAGCCACAATGAAAAACTGTTTTTT	CASSHNEKLFF
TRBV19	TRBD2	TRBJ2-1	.	TGTGCCAGTAGTATAGATAGAGCGGGAGTTAAGTTCTTC	CASSIDRAGVKFF
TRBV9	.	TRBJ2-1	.	TGTGCCAGCAGCGTCGGCAGCCGTGAGCAGTTCTTC	CASSVGSREQFF